This T cell receptor beta chain stems from a study of spatial heterogeneity in lung cancer. Overall study context: Sequence detection consistently recorded a greater number of beta-chain than alpha-chain sequences. Averaged across combinations, each unique TCR and UMI pairing appeared more than ten times in raw reads, which were uncorrected.

The time point: sample taken at primary tumor resection. The sequenced material consisted of unsorted whole RNA from tumor, nontumor lung or frozen PBMC. More than 70 TRACERx patients with early, untreated non-small cell lung cancer donated samples. This clonotype is medium-sized. Found in a library prepared for alpha chains, this beta chain is an off-target read, and its abundance has little meaning. TCRdb re-called the 5' RACE reads with MiXCR, one entry per CDR3 protein. The table has approximately 6,900 distinct CDR3 sequences, 5% to 7% seen once. This TCR came from a female donor with early-stage non-small cell lung cancer. The source was normal lung tissue next to the tumor, collected at surgery.

The CDR3 DNA sequence: TGTGCCAGCAGCCCACGGTTCCTAGCGGAGTCCTACGAGCAGTACTTC. This codes for CASSPRFLAESYEQYF. J is TRBJ2-7 and V is TRBV6-2 or TRBV6-3, with 7 bases aligning to TRBD2. Trimming cost V 6 bases and J 1 base; bases outside gene matches: 12. CDR1 is MNHEY, CDR2 SVGEGT, per germline. The CDR3 covers 16 residues.